This passage covers 2 T cell receptor beta chains from one sample sequenced in a study of blood T cell repertoires in COVID-19. Assay used: immunoSEQ multiplex PCR; TCRdb lists only in-frame clones, some missing. The sample has about 84,000 clones, about 95% seen once. The sequenced sample consisted of peripheral blood. These receptors were taken from a human donor with active COVID-19. The donor label of this sample is uncertain.

This chain uses TRBV3-1 (or the pseudogene TRBV3-2) with TRBJ1-2; TRBD1 aligns across 7 bases. CDR3 length: 15 residues. The J segment lost 7 bases and the V segment lost 0 bases, leaving 8 bases of the junction unmatched. Looked up from germline, CDR1 is LGHDT and CDR2 is YNNKEL (reference sequence). The CDR3 DNA follows: TGTGCCAGCAGCCAAGATGGGCCTAGACAGGGTGGCTACACCTTC. Amino acid sequence: CASSQDGPRQGGYTF.

The genes are TRBV5-1 and TRBJ2-1; no definite D call. Germline V lookup: CDR1 SGHRS, CDR2 YFSETQ. The CDR3 consists of 13 residues. Trimming removed 5 bases at V and 3 bases at J, with 9 bases between. The CDR3: CASSSAGYNEQFF. In DNA, the CDR3 is TGCGCCAGCAGTTCCGCCGGCTACAATGAGCAGTTCTTC. Combining the CDR3 with reference TRBV5-1 and TRBJ2-1 gives the whole variable domain KAGVTQTPRYLIKTRGQQVTLSCSPISGHRSVSWYQQTPGQGLQFLFEYFSETQRNKGNFPGRFSGRQFSNSRSEMNVSTLELGDSALYLCASSSAGYNEQFFGPGTRLTVL.